These 2 T cell receptor beta chains share one sample of origin, sequenced in a study of human T cells and chemical hapten exposure. TCRdb re-derived calls from the RACE reads in MiXCR, one entry per CDR3 protein. This table has more than 75,000 distinct CDR3 sequences, over 7% appearing once. Time point meaning: healthy volunteer bleed at 6 weeks. Unfractionated whole blood served as the source for total RNA extraction. The sample was whole blood. These receptors came from a male donor in good health. Some clones in this sample may be carry-over from other donors' samples.

This clonotype has only a few counts. The chain links TRBV27 to TRBJ2-3; either TRBD1 or TRBD2 may fit D (5 bases each). The CDR3 runs 15 residues. Per germline, CDR1 MNHEY and CDR2 SMNVEV (reference sequence). Trimming removed 7 bases from V and 0 bases from J, with 14 bases in between. The CDR3 reads CASTVTGRSTDTQYF. CDR3 in DNA: TGTGCCAGCACTGTTACGGGGCGAAGCACAGATACGCAGTATTTT.

The chain has TRBV5-1 and TRBJ1-2; possible D gene TRBD1, 6 bases. V lost 0 bases, J lost 2 bases, and 8 bases lay in between. CDR3 length: 14 residues. Germline CDR1 SGHRS, CDR2 YFSETQ. Written as DNA, the CDR3 is TGCGCCAGCAGCTTGGATACAGGGAACTATGGCTACACCTTC. Translating gives CASSLDTGNYGYTF.